These 15 T cell receptor beta chains came from one sample sequenced in a study of blood T cell repertoires in COVID-19. TCRdb keeps only in-frame clones here, not all; method: immunoSEQ multiplex PCR. The sample consists of some 54,000 clones, 75% to 95% of them appearing once. The sample taken for sequencing was peripheral blood. The receptor set was obtained from a man in his fifties or sixties with acute or convalescent COVID-19.

V usage is TRBV5-4 and J usage is TRBJ2-3, with D unclear. The CDR3 is 15 residues long. Trimming took off 2 bases at V and 2 bases at J, with 12 bases between the two ends. CDR1 is SGHNT and CDR2 is YYREEE in the germline V gene (reference sequence). DNA of the CDR3: TGTGCCAGCAGCTTTGCAGCGAACCCCACAGATACGCAGTATTTT. Translation: CASSFAANPTDTQYF.

A remark on this clone: An end of the junction differs from the germline gene, which may be a read error. V and J are TRBV4-3 and TRBJ1-2, with D hard to call. This CDR3 spans 15 amino acids. Germline-derived CDR1 and CDR2 are LGHNA and YSLEER. CDR3 region: CASSQDLSGRYGYTF. The CDR3 DNA reads as TGCGCCAGCAGTCAAGATCTATCCGGTCGGTATGGCTACACCTTC.

The chain carries TRBV7-6 and TRBJ2-7; possible D gene TRBD2, 6 bases. CDR3 length: 15 amino acids. V lost 5 bases and J 10 bases, leaving 24 bases between the germline ends. The germline CDR1 and CDR2 sequences are SGHVS and FNYEAQ. This chain's CDR3 is CASSRTGGRVMEQYF. The CDR3 DNA reads as TGTGCCAGCAGCCGAACCGGAGGGCGAGTCATGGAACAGTACTTC.

This chain links TRBV19 with TRBJ1-1; 7 bases match TRBD1. This CDR3 spans 16 amino acids. V lost 1 base to trimming and J lost 2 bases; unmatched junction nucleotides: 7. CDR1 is LNHDA, CDR2 SQIVND, per germline (reference sequence). CDR3 bases: TGTGCCAGTAGTATAGCTGTCGGACAGGCCAACACTGAAGCTTTCTTT. Amino acids: CASSIAVGQANTEAFF. The complete variable domain, with remaining parts taken from reference TRBV19 and TRBJ1-1, reads DGGITQSPKYLFRKEGQNVTLSCEQNLNHDAMYWYRQDPGQGLRLIYYSQIVNDFQKGDIAEGYSVSREKKESFPLTVTSAQKNPTAFYLCASSIAVGQANTEAFFGQGTRLTVV.

V and J are TRBV7-9 and TRBJ2-2; perhaps TRBD1 as D (5 bases). CDR1 is SEHNR, CDR2 FQNEAQ, per germline (reference sequence). Trimming cost V 6 bases and J 1 base, with 12 bases left between them. CDR3 length equals 15 residues. The DNA of the CDR3 is TGTGCCAGCAGACCGAACAGGCGGAACACCGGGGAGCTGTTTTTT. Amino acids: CASRPNRRNTGELFF. Combining the CDR3 with reference TRBV7-9 and TRBJ2-2 gives the whole variable domain DTGVSQNPRHKITKRGQNVTFRCDPISEHNRLYWYRQTLGQGPEFLTYFQNEAQLEKSRLLSDRFSAERPKGSFSTLEIQRTEQGDSAMYLCASRPNRRNTGELFFGEGSRLTVL.

The rearrangement uses TRBV7-9 and TRBJ1-1; 7 positions match TRBD1. V was clipped by 2 bases and J by 1 base; unmatched bases: 7. The CDR3 is 16 residues long. Germline CDR1 is SEHNR and CDR2 is FQNEAQ (reference sequence). The CDR3 reads CASSLSYGTANTEAFF. DNA of the CDR3: TGTGCCAGCAGCTTAAGTTACGGGACAGCGAACACTGAAGCTTTCTTT. Complete variable domain (other parts from reference TRBV7-9 and TRBJ1-1): DTGVSQNPRHKITKRGQNVTFRCDPISEHNRLYWYRQTLGQGPEFLTYFQNEAQLEKSRLLSDRFSAERPKGSFSTLEIQRTEQGDSAMYLCASSLSYGTANTEAFFGQGTRLTVV.

This chain links TRBV7-3 with TRBJ1-2, with D possibly TRBD1 on 5 matching bases. The germline V gene encodes CDR1 SGHTA and CDR2 FQGTGA. This CDR3 is 14 amino acids long. With 0 bases removed from V and 4 bases from J, the gap between germline ends came to 9 bases. The CDR3 protein is CASSLTREGYGYTF. CDR3 sequence (DNA): TGTGCCAGCAGCTTAACCAGGGAAGGCTATGGCTACACCTTC.

The chain uses TRBV18 and TRBJ1-3, with D possibly TRBD1 on 5 matching bases. Trimming pared 3 bases from V and 9 bases from J, leaving 15 bases between. The CDR3 runs to 14 residues. The germline V gene has CDR1 KGHSH and CDR2 LQKENI. The CDR3 loop reads CASSPDSQRGTIYF. In nucleotides, the CDR3 is TGTGCCAGCTCACCCGACAGCCAGCGGGGCACCATATATTTT.

The chain uses TRBV7-2 and TRBJ1-6; D gene uncertain. Trimming cost V 7 bases and J 0 bases, with 10 bases left between them. This CDR3 comprises 15 residues. Per germline, CDR1 SGHTA and CDR2 FQGNSA. DNA of the CDR3: TGTGCCAGCAAGAGGCAGAGCTCCTATAATTCACCCCTCCACTTT. Amino acid sequence: CASKRQSSYNSPLHF. Full variable domain (rest looked up from reference TRBV7-2 and TRBJ1-6): GAGVSQSPSNKVTEKGKDVELRCDPISGHTALYWYRQSLGQGLEFLIYFQGNSAPDKSGLPSDRFSAERTGGSVSTLTIQRTQQEDSAVYLCASKRQSSYNSPLHFGNGTRLTVT.

This sequence joins TRBV12-5 and TRBJ1-1; TRBD1 matches at 8 bases. Trimming removed 0 bases from V and 2 bases from J; junction bases left unmatched: 11. The germline gives CDR1 LGHNT, CDR2 FRNRAP. This CDR3 contains 18 residues. The CDR3 spells CASGLVRIPGQGNTEAFF. CDR3 in DNA: TGTGCTAGTGGTTTGGTCCGCATCCCAGGACAGGGTAACACTGAAGCTTTCTTT.

The chain uses TRBV7-9 and TRBJ2-1; tentative D call: TRBD2 (6 bases). CDR3 length: 14 residues. Germline-derived CDR1 and CDR2 are SEHNR and FQNEAQ (reference sequence). V gave up 1 base and J gave up 8 bases, with 12 bases separating them. CDR3 DNA sequence: TGTGCCAGCAGCTTAGGTATGCTAGCGCATGAGCAGTTCTTC. Protein: CASSLGMLAHEQFF.

J is TRBJ1-4 and V is TRBV28, with 8 bases identical to TRBD1. Trimming at V came to 5 bases and at J to 8 bases, leaving 10 bases not matched to a gene. The CDR3 is made up of 15 amino acids. Germline V gene lookup returns CDR1 MDHEN and CDR2 SYDVKM. In DNA, the CDR3 is TGTGCCAGCAGTGCTCAGGGGGCGGGTGAGGAAAAACTGTTTTTT. It translates to CASSAQGAGEEKLFF.

This clone was detected a few times. This chain links TRBV18 with TRBJ2-7; 10 bases agree with TRBD1. V lost 1 base and J lost 2; bases outside the gene matches: 8. Germline lookup yields CDR1 KGHSH and CDR2 LQKENI. The CDR3 runs to 17 residues. CDR3 sequence (DNA): TGTGCCAGCTCACCACGGTTTGACGGACAGGGGGCCTACGAGCAGTACTTC. Translating it yields CASSPRFDGQGAYEQYF.

The CDR3 loop reads CASSLDSLNEKLFF. The CDR3 nucleotides are TGTGCCAGCAGCTTAGACAGCCTTAATGAAAAACTGTTTTTT. The chain couples TRBV5-5 to TRBJ1-4; the D gene is possibly TRBD1 (5 bases). The germline CDR1 and CDR2 sequences are SGHKS and YYEKEE (reference sequence). The CDR3 consists of 14 residues. Trimming left V 2 bases short and J 4 bases short, with 9 bases between.

A few counts support this clone. The CDR3 region has the DNA TGTGCCAGCTCACCGCCGTCGGGGGGCGCGGATTCACCCCTCCACTTT. Residues: CASSPPSGGADSPLHF. The chain employs TRBV18 and TRBJ1-6; a weak D match, TRBD1 (6 bases). The CDR3 is 16 amino acids. The V end lost 3 bases, the J end lost 8 bases, and 17 bases lay between the germline ends. Per the germline V gene, CDR1 is KGHSH and CDR2 is LQKENI.